Below, 23 T cell receptor beta chains from the same sample are listed, as sequenced in a study of T cells in Graves' hyperthyroidism and ophthalmopathy. Amplification of TCR beta CDR3 regions used RNA as the template. The HTBI primer set was used in a first-round RT-PCR of the TCR CDR3. MiXCR was run by TCRdb on the multiplex PCR reads, yielding one entry per CDR3 protein. The table has 160,000 or so distinct CDR3 sequences, over 8% seen once. Sequences were obtained from blood. These receptors were collected from a woman aged 18-35 years with Graves' hyperthyroidism that later progressed to Graves' ophthalmopathy.

This clonotype was seen only a few times. V and J are TRBV10-1 and TRBJ2-4; 9 bases map to TRBD1. The length of the CDR3 is 15 residues. Germline assignment: CDR1 WNHNN and CDR2 SYGVQD (reference sequence). V shed 10 bases and J 2 bases; nucleotides not matched to a gene: 9. Written as DNA, the CDR3 is TGCGCCACGAGACAGGGGGGGGGAACCAAAAACATTCAGTACTTC. It is translated as CATRQGGGTKNIQYF.

This clonotype has ten or more counts. The CDR3 region is CASSGQRYGYTF. The CDR3 region has the DNA TGTGCCAGCAGTGGGCAGAGGTATGGCTACACCTTC. V and J are TRBV2 and TRBJ1-2; D is uncertain. V lost 4 bases, J lost 5 bases, and 8 bases lay in between. The CDR3 extends over 12 amino acids. CDR1 and CDR2 (germline): SNHLY, FYNNEI.

This sequence joins TRBV7-9 and TRBJ2-7; no reliable D call. CDR3 length: 13 amino acids. Germline V gene lookup returns CDR1 SEHNR and CDR2 FQNEAQ (reference sequence). The germline V and J ends were trimmed by 2 bases and 2 bases, with 7 bases remaining between them. The CDR3 is CASSLLDTYEQYF. CDR3 DNA: TGTGCCAGCAGCTTACTAGATACCTACGAGCAGTACTTC.

This clonotype was seen at least ten times. This chain joins TRBV6-1 and TRBJ1-5; TRBD1 aligns across 9 bases. The junction had 2 bases not matched to a gene; V was cut back by 6 bases and J by 5 bases. From germline, CDR1 is MNHNS and CDR2 SASEGT. The CDR3 loop spans 13 amino acids. DNA for the CDR3: TGTGCCAGCAGGGGGGACAGGGATCAGCCCCAGCATTTT. Amino acids: CASRGDRDQPQHF.

This clonotype was seen repeatedly, ten times or more. The V and J genes are TRBV7-8 and TRBJ2-3, with D perhaps TRBD1 (6 bases). V gave up 5 bases and J gave up 0 bases, with 12 bases separating them. Per germline, CDR1 SGHVS and CDR2 FQNEAQ. The CDR3 is 15 residues long. CDR3 region: CASSNHRVSTDTQYF. CDR3 sequence (DNA): TGTGCCAGCAGCAACCACAGGGTTAGCACAGATACGCAGTATTTT. Supplemented by reference TRBV7-8 and TRBJ2-3, the full variable domain reads GAGVSQSPRYKVAKRGQDVALRCDPISGHVSLFWYQQALGQGPEFLTYFQNEAQLDKSGLPSDRFFAERPEGSVSTLKIQRTQQEDSAVYLCASSNHRVSTDTQYFGPGTRLTVL.

This clonotype was detected many times. The rearrangement uses TRBV9 and TRBJ2-7; possible D gene TRBD1, 6 bases. There are 16 residues in the CDR3. Germline V lookup: CDR1 SGDLS, CDR2 YYNGEE. Trimming took off 4 bases at V and 2 bases at J, with 19 bases between the two ends. The CDR3 bases are TGTGCCAGCAGCCCGGACCGGACAGCGAATACCTACGAGCAGTACTTC. Amino acids: CASSPDRTANTYEQYF.

This clonotype was seen at least ten times. This chain uses TRBV28 with TRBJ1-1; no definite D call. CDR3 size: 15 residues. Trimming took off 1 base at V and 1 base at J, with 10 bases between the two ends. Germline-derived CDR1 and CDR2 are MDHEN and SYDVKM. CDR3 DNA: TGTGCCAGCAGTTTATCTCTGGGGAAGAACACTGAAGCTTTCTTT. It codes for CASSLSLGKNTEAFF.

This clonotype was seen many times. The chain links TRBV6-2 or TRBV6-3 to TRBJ1-1, with 7 positions matching TRBD1. Unmatched junction bases numbered 4, after V lost 5 bases and J lost 4 bases. Germline-derived CDR1 and CDR2 are MNHEY and SVGEGT. The length of the CDR3 is 13 residues. The CDR3 reads CASSRPGGTEAFF. The CDR3 coding sequence is TGTGCCAGCAGTCGTCCAGGGGGCACTGAAGCTTTCTTT.

This clonotype has at least ten counts. The V gene is TRBV7-8, the J gene TRBJ2-4, with D tentatively TRBD1 (6 bases). Germline lookup yields CDR1 SGHVS and CDR2 FQNEAQ. V was pared by 5 bases and J by 7 bases, with 12 bases between. This CDR3 contains 13 residues. CDR3 loop: CASSRQESNIQYF. The CDR3 nucleotides are TGTGCCAGCAGCCGACAGGAGTCGAACATTCAGTACTTC.

This clonotype was seen a few times. The rearrangement links TRBV14 to TRBJ2-2, with 9 bases aligning to TRBD1. V shed 3 bases, J shed 6 bases, and the junction held 8 bases outside the gene matches. From germline, CDR1 is SGHDN and CDR2 FVKESK. The CDR3 sequence is 16 residues long. DNA for the CDR3: TGTGCCAGCAGCCACCGATCCGGGACAGGGTCCGGGGAGCTGTTTTTT. This sequence encodes CASSHRSGTGSGELFF.

Details on this clonotype: A much larger clone differs by one base, so this may be a read error. The chain couples TRBV7-9 to TRBJ2-4; 9 nucleotides line up with TRBD1. From germline, CDR1 is SEHNR and CDR2 FQNEAQ (reference sequence). The CDR3 sequence is 18 residues long. The CDR3 region has the DNA TGTGCCAGCAGCACGGGACAGGGCACATCGCTAGCCAAAGACATTCAGTACTTC. It is translated as CASSTGQGTSLAKDIQYF. The entire variable domain, with the rest obtained from reference TRBV7-9 and TRBJ2-4, is as follows: DTGVSQNPRHKITKRGQNVTFRCDPISEHNRLYWYRQTLGQGPEFLTYFQNEAQLEKSRLLSDRFSAERPKGSFSTLEIQRTEQGDSAMYLCASSTGQGTSLAKDIQYFGAGTRLSVL.

The sample holds many counts of this clonotype. V gene TRBV19 combines with J gene TRBJ1-1; no clear D. The CDR3 contains 13 residues. The V gene lost 1 base and the J gene lost 1 base, with 4 bases spanning the gap. The V gene's germline CDR1 is LNHDA and CDR2 SQIVND (reference sequence). The CDR3 bases are TGTGCCAGTAGTATAGTCAGGAACACTGAAGCTTTCTTT. Protein sequence: CASSIVRNTEAFF.

This clonotype was detected ten times or more. The chain has TRBV7-3 and TRBJ2-5, with 11 bases that match TRBD2. V gave up 2 bases and J gave up 3 bases; unmatched junction bases: 8. This CDR3 is built from 17 residues. Germline V gives CDR1 SGHTA, CDR2 FQGTGA. DNA of the CDR3: TGTGCCAGCAGCTTACTCTTTACTAGCGGGAGTGAAGAGACCCAGTACTTC. Residues: CASSLLFTSGSEETQYF.

A few counts support this clonotype. The rearrangement links TRBV6-2 or TRBV6-3 to TRBJ2-7; TRBD1 is a possible D gene (5 bases). Germline CDR1 and CDR2: MNHEY and SVGEGT. This CDR3 is built from 12 residues. V was cut by 7 bases and J by 2 bases, with 9 bases left in between. CDR3 coding DNA: TGTGCCAGCACCCAGGGAACCTACGAGCAGTACTTC. This gives the protein CASTQGTYEQYF.

This clonotype occurred a few times. The chain links TRBV10-3 to TRBJ1-1, with D perhaps TRBD1 (5 bases). CDR1 is ENHRY and CDR2 is SYGVKD in the germline V gene. The length of the CDR3 is 12 residues. Trimming took 4 bases from V and 3 from J, leaving 6 bases between them. CDR3 DNA sequence: TGTGCCATCAGTGCCAGGGACACTGAAGCTTTCTTT. Protein: CAISARDTEAFF.

This chain links TRBV30 with TRBJ2-3, with D possibly TRBD2 on 6 matching bases. CDR1 and CDR2 from the germline V gene are GTSNPN and SVGIG (reference sequence). The CDR3 is 12 residues long. Trimming took off 1 base at V and 10 bases at J, with 12 bases between the two ends. The CDR3 region has the DNA TGTGCCTGGAGTGCCCCCGGGACTTCGCAGTATTTT. It is translated as CAWSAPGTSQYF.

In its sample, this clonotype was seen many times. The chain is built from TRBV28 and TRBJ1-5; D might be TRBD1 (5 bases). CDR1 and CDR2 (germline): MDHEN, SYDVKM. This CDR3 is 15 amino acids long. V lost 7 bases and J 3 bases, leaving 16 bases between the germline ends. CDR3 nucleotides: TGTGCCAGCACCCCCCCAAACAGGCTCAATCAGCCCCAGCATTTT. This codes for CASTPPNRLNQPQHF.

This clonotype was seen repeatedly, ten times or more. The chain's CDR3 is CASSYSRGTGRGNTIYF. CDR3 DNA sequence: TGTGCCAGCAGTTACTCGAGGGGCACCGGCCGCGGAAACACCATATATTTT. The gene calls are TRBV6-6 and TRBJ1-3; TRBD1 is a possible D gene (5 bases). V shed 0 bases and J shed 4 bases, with 16 bases lying between them. The germline V gene has CDR1 MNHNY and CDR2 SVGAGI (reference sequence). The CDR3 spans 17 residues.

This clonotype was seen only a few times. V usage is TRBV10-1 and J usage is TRBJ2-3, with TRBD2 matching over 12 bases. The junction had 7 bases not matched to a gene; V was cut back by 6 bases and J by 6 bases. Per germline, CDR1 WNHNN and CDR2 SYGVQD (reference sequence). This CDR3 comprises 15 residues. CDR3 nucleotides: TGCGCCAGCAGCGAACTAGCGGGGGGACGGGATACGCAGTATTTT. Amino acids: CASSELAGGRDTQYF.

This clonotype was seen repeatedly, ten times or more. This sequence joins TRBV20-1 and TRBJ2-7; D not resolved. This CDR3 comprises 13 residues. Trimming took 1 base from V and 3 from J, leaving 10 bases between them. Per germline, CDR1 DFQATT and CDR2 SNEGSKA (reference sequence). This CDR3 reads CSARGTNDYEQYF. The DNA for the CDR3 is TGCAGTGCTAGAGGCACAAACGACTACGAGCAGTACTTC.

This clonotype was seen many times. The chain recombines TRBV3-1 with TRBJ1-2, with D hard to call. V was cut by 2 bases and J by 6 bases, with 22 bases left in between. The V gene's germline CDR1 is LGHDT and CDR2 YNNKEL (reference sequence). CDR3 length: 17 amino acids. The CDR3 coding sequence is TGTGCCAGCAGCCAATATTTCGGGAGCGGAAAACTTAATGGCTACACCTTC. Translating gives CASSQYFGSGKLNGYTF.

This clonotype was recorded at least ten times. The gene calls are TRBV6-4 and TRBJ1-1; the D gene is possibly TRBD1 (6 bases). V lost 6 bases, J lost 5 bases, and 16 bases lay in between. Germline V gene sequence: CDR1 MRHNA, CDR2 SNTAGT. This CDR3 contains 14 residues. Here the CDR3 reads CASRSYKGGTEAFF. CDR3 nucleotide sequence: TGTGCCAGCAGGTCCTACAAGGGGGGGACTGAAGCTTTCTTT.

This chain connects TRBV7-3 to TRBJ1-6, with D possibly being TRBD1 (5 bases). This CDR3 has 13 amino acids. V was clipped by 8 bases and J by 7 bases, with 12 bases between them. Germline-derived CDR1 and CDR2 are SGHTA and FQGTGA. The DNA for the CDR3 is TGTGCCAGCTCCGTAAACAGGAATTCACCCCTCCACTTT. It specifies CASSVNRNSPLHF.